This TCR beta chain was recorded in a study of shared clonotypes between healthy human individuals. The ends were cut back, 1 base at V and 7 bases at J, with 14 bases in the middle. The germline CDR1 and CDR2 sequences are SGHDT and YYEEEE. The CDR3 contains 15 residues. Points from the study as a whole: Donor clonotype sharing was expected to depend on sequencing depth.

A 200 ng quantity of DNA, 29,000 or so T cell genomes, went into the sorted-subset replicate PCRs. Using immunoSEQ multiplex PCR, the repertoire was profiled, and TCRdb retains in-frame clones only, with some absent. The table includes about 1.1 million clones, 60% to 80% detected once. Notes on this clone: Antigen unknown.

The TCR originated in a man between 18 and 29 years old in good health. Some clones in this sample may be carry-over from other donors' samples. The chain joins TRBV5-6 to TRBJ2-2; D is possibly TRBD1 (5 bases). The sequenced sample consisted of memory CD4+ T cells from PBMCs. The subset is: CD45RA-negative fraction. The CDR3, as DNA: TGTGCCAGCAGCTTGAGTTTCAGGGTAGACGGGGAGCTGTTTTTT. Its translation is CASSLSFRVDGELFF.